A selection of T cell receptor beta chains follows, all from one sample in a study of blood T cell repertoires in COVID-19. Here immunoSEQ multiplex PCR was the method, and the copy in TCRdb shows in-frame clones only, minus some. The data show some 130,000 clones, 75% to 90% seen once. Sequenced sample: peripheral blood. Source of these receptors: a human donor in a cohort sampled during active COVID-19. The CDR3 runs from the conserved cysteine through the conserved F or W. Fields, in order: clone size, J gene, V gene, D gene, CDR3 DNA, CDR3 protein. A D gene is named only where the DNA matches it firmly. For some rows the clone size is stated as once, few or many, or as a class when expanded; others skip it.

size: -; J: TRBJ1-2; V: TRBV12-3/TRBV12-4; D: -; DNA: TGTGCCAGCAGTTTTTGGGGAGGTGGCTACACCTTC; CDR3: CASSFWGGGYTF
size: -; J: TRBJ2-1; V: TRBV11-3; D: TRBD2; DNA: TGTGCCAGCAGCTCCGACTCCGGGACTAGCGGGAGGGCCCATGAGCAGTTCTTC; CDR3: CASSSDSGTSGRAHEQFF
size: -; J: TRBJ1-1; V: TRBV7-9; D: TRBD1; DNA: TGTGCCAGCAGCTCACAGGGGACGACTGAAGCTTTCTTT; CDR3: CASSSQGTTEAFF
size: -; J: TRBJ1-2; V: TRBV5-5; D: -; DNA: TGTGCCCGCAGCTTGGTTGCAGCGGGTTCGAATGGCTACACCTTC; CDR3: CARSLVAAGSNGYTF
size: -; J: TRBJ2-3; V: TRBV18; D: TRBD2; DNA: TGTGCCAGCTCACCACAGAAGCTAGCGGGGCGGGATACGCAGTATTTT; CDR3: CASSPQKLAGRDTQYF
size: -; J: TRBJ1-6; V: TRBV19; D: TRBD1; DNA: TGTGCCACCGGCCCCGGGACAGGGGTTTCACCCCTCCACTTT; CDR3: CATGPGTGVSPLHF
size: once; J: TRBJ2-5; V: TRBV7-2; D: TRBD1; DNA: TGTGCCAGCAGCCCAACAGGGGAGACTCTTCAAGAGACCCAGTACTTC; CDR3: CASSPTGETLQETQYF
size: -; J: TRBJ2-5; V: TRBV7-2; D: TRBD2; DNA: TGTGCCAGCAGCTTAGCACTAGCGGGAGGTCAAGGGGAGACCCAGTACTTC; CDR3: CASSLALAGGQGETQYF
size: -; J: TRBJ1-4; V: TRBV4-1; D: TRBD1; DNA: TGCGCCAGCAGCCAAGGGCTCCGGGACAGGGTTGAAAAACTGTTTTTT; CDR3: CASSQGLRDRVEKLFF
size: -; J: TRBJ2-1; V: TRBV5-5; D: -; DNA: TGTGCCAGCAGCTTCCGGGACTCCGACTACAATGAGCAGTTCTTC; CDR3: CASSFRDSDYNEQFF
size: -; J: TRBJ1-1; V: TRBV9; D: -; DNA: TGTGCCAGCAGCGCCGGACAGATGAACACTGAAGCTTTCTTT; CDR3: CASSAGQMNTEAFF
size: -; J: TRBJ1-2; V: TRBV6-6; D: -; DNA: TGTGCCAGCAGCAGACTGGCGCCTGACTATGGCTACACCTTC; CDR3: CASSRLAPDYGYTF
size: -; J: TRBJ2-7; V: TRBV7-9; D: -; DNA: TGTGCCAGCAGCCACGCGGGACAGTCCTACGAGCAGTACTTC; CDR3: CASSHAGQSYEQYF
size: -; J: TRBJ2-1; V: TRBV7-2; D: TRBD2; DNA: TGTGCCAGCAGCCTTTCGGGACTAGCGGGGGCCCCCTACAATGAGCAGTTCTTC; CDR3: CASSLSGLAGAPYNEQFF
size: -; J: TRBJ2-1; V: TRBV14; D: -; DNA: TGTGCCAGCAGCCCCAGAGGTAGCCCTTCTTACAATGAGCAGTTCTTC; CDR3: CASSPRGSPSYNEQFF
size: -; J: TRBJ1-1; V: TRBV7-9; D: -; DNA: TGTGCCAGCAGCTTAGGATCAGGAGGTGACACTGAAGCTTTCTTT; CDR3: CASSLGSGGDTEAFF
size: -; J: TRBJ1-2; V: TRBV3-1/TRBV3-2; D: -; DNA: TGTGCCAGCAGCCAATCCGGGACCCGGGGGGACACCTTC; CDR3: CASSQSGTRGDTF
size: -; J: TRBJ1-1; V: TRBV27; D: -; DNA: TGTGCCAGCAGTTTATTTGAGTACACTGAAGCTTTCTTT; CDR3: CASSLFEYTEAFF
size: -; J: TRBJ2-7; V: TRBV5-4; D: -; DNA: TGTGCCAGCAGCTTAGAACTAGCCAGCTACGAGCAGTACTTC; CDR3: CASSLELASYEQYF
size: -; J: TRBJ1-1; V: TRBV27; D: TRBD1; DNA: TGTGCCAGCAGTTTCGGGACAGGGGTAGCTTTCTTT; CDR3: CASSFGTGVAFF
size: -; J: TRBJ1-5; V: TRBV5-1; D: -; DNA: TGCGCCAGCAGGTTTCAGGGGTATGCGGATCAGCCCCAGCATTTT; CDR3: CASRFQGYADQPQHF
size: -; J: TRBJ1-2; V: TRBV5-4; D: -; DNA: TGTGCCAGCAGCTTGGTGGGGCAGGACTATGGCTACACCTTC; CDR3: CASSLVGQDYGYTF
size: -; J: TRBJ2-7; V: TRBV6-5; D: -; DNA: TGTGCCAGCAGTTCCGACATCTACGAGCAGTACTTC; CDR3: CASSSDIYEQYF
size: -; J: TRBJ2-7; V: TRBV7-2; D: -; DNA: TGTGCCAGCAGCTCTATATTAGACCACAGGGGGGGAAGCTCCTACGAGCAGTACTTC; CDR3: CASSSILDHRGGSSYEQYF
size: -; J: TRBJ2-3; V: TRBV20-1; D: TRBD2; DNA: TGCAGTGCTAGTGGGCGGGAGGTCACAGATACGCAGTATTTT; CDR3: CSASGREVTDTQYF
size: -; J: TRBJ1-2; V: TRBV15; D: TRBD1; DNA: TGTGCCACCAGCAGTCGACAGGGTTATGGCTACACCTTC; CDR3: CATSSRQGYGYTF
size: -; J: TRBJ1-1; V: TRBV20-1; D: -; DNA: TGCAGTGCTTTTAGAACAGCCGAAGCTTTCTTT; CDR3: CSAFRTAEAFF
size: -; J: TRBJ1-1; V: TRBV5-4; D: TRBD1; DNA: TGTGCCAGCAGCCCCGCACAGGGGGCTAAAGGGGCTTTCTTT; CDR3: CASSPAQGAKGAFF
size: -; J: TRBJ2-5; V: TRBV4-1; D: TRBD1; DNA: TGCGCCAGCAGCCAAGCGGGGACAGGGGGCCAAGAGACCCAGTACTTC; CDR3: CASSQAGTGGQETQYF
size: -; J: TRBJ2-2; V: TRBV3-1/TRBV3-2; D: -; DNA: TGTGCCAGCAGCATGTTGGACAGAGCGGGGGAGCTGTTTTTT; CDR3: CASSMLDRAGELFF
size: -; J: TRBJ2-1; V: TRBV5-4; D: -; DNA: TGTGCCAGCAGCTCCGCTCCGGGACTGGGGCACAATGAGCAGTTCTTC; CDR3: CASSSAPGLGHNEQFF